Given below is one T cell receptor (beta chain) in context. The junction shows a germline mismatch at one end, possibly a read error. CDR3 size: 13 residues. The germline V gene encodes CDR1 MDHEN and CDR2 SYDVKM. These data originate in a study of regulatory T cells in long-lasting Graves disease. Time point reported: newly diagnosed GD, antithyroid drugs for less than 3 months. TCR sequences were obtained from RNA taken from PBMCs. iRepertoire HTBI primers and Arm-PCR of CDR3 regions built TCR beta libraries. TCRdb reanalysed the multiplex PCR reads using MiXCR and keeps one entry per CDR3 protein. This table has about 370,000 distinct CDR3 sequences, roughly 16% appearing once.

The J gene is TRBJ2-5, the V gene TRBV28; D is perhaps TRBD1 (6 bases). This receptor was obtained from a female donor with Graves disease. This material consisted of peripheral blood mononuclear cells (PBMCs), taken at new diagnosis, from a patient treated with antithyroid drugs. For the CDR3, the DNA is TGTGCCAGCAGTTTGATCAGGGGAGAGATCCAGTACTTC. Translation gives CASSLIRGEIQYF.